The present TCR beta chain was sequenced within a study of blood T cell repertoires in COVID-19 (TCRdb year 2020). Regarding the research as a whole: Samples covering the acute and convalescent phases of COVID-19 were provided by collaborators in the United States, Italy and Spain. The prospective study material was composed of cDNA or gDNA derived from T cells, B-cell-depleted T cells, or PBMCs. Subjects who had been exposed to COVID-19, were actively infected with it, or had recovered from it provided the deeply sampled blood TCRbeta repertoires that made up the dataset. The repertoires were released in a freely available public database intended as a resource for research on the immune response to SARS-CoV-2. The samples were drawn from two sources: the first 160 participants of the ongoing ImmuneRACE study, and 1,254 subjects contributed by 6 global collaborators. A de-identified subject ID, COVID-19 status, age in years and sex were almost always included in the sample metadata. Where HLA class I and class II types were available, the types were taken from metadata supplied by the sample provider, not from assay-based typing. Points the paper makes about the study in general: Clinical and demographic metadata were provided uncurated, with the amount varying by source and participant.

A note on this clone: Its antigen is still unknown. Base qualities are not at hand, and no much larger clone is one base apart.

CDR3 length: 16 amino acids, cysteine to phenylalanine. Here the CDR3 DNA is all that survives: 48 bases in frame from base 1. CDR1 MGHRA and CDR2 YSYEKL are derived from the germline V gene. The germline V end is reduced by 4 bases and the J end by 0 bases; junction bases left unmatched: 6. In the prospective study, participants were roughly 18 to 89 years old, resided in 20 to 30 geographic areas of the United States, and were enrolled through a virtual design. In the prospective study, participants were assigned to cohorts based on the clinical history participants reported in a screening survey and a study questionnaire. In the prospective study, whole blood, serum and a nasopharyngeal or oropharyngeal swab were collected from each participant by mobile phlebotomists. Additional blood draws and questionnaires over an approximately two-month period could optionally be provided by prospective study participants. Before DNA extraction, prospective study blood samples were shipped either frozen or at room temperature.

TCRbeta CDR3 regions were amplified from genomic DNA by means of the immunoSEQ Assay, a bias-controlled multiplex PCR. Regarding the original processing steps: The number of nucleated cells in each sample was estimated from the amplification of reference gene primers within the assay. To quantify the absolute abundance of each unique TCRbeta CDR3 rearrangement, sequence reads were collapsed and filtered. For each sample, productive Simpson clonality was calculated as the square root of Simpson's diversity index across productive rearrangements. The source is immuneACCESS, and TCRdb retained only in-frame sequences with V and J called. Part of the clones is not carried over; for the studies checked, unresolved V genes explain less than half of this, and the remainder is unexplained. The DNA gave D and trimming, while V, J and clone size come from that table. The sample table holds about 200,000 clones, of which roughly 86% were seen once. The top ten constitute about 6% of the sample.

The clonotype was recovered from a man in his forties or fifties with acute COVID-19. The sequenced sample consisted of PBMCs or T cells enriched from blood (not recorded which). The rearranged segments are TRBV4-1 and TRBJ2-7; TRBD1 aligns with 10 central bases. This receptor carries the CDR3 CASSRGGQGPSYEQYF. The nucleotides are TGCGCCAGCAGCCGCGGGGGACAGGGGCCCTCCTACGAGCAGTACTTC.